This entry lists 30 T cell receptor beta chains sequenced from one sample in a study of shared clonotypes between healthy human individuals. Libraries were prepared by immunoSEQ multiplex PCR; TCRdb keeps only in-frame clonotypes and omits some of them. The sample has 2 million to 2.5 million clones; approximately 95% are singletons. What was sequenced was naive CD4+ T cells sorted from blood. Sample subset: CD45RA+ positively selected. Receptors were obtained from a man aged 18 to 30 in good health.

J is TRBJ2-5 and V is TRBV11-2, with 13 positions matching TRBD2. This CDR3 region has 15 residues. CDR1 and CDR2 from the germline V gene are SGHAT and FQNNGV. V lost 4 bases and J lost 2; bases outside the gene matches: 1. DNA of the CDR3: TGTGCCAGCAGCTGGACTAGCGGGGGACAAGAGACCCAGTACTTC. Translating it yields CASSWTSGGQETQYF.

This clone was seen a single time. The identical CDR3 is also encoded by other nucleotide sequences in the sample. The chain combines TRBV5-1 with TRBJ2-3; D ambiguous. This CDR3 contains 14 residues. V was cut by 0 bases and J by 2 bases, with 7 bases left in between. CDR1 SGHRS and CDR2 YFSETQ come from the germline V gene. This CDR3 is CASSLVSSTDTQYF. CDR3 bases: TGCGCCAGCAGCTTGGTGTCTTCCACAGATACGCAGTATTTT.

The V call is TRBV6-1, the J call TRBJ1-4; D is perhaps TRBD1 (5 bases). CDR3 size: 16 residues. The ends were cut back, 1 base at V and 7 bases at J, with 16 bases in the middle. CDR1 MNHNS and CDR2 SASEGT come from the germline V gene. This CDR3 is CASSEGGSGYVEKLFF. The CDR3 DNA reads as TGTGCCAGCAGTGAAGGGGGGTCAGGTTACGTTGAAAAACTGTTTTTT.

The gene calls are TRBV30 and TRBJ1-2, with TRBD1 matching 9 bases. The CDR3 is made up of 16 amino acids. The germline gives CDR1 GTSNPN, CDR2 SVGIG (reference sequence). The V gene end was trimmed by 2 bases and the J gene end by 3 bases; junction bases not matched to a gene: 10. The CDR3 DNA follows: TGTGCCTGGAGTAACAAACCGGGACAGGGAGACTATGGCTACACCTTC. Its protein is CAWSNKPGQGDYGYTF.

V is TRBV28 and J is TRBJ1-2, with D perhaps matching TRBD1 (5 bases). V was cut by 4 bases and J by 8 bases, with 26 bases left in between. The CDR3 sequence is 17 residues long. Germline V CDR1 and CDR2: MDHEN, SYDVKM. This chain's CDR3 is CASSSPREGLPMWGYTF. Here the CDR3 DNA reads TGTGCCAGCAGTTCCCCCCGGGAGGGGCTCCCCATGTGGGGCTACACCTTC.

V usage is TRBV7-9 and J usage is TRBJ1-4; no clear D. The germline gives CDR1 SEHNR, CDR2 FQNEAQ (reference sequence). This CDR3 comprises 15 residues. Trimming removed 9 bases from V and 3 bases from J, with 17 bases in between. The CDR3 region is CASQLGANPNEKLFF. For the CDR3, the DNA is TGTGCCAGTCAGCTTGGAGCCAACCCTAATGAAAAACTGTTTTTT. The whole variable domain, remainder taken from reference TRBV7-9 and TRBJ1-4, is DTGVSQNPRHKITKRGQNVTFRCDPISEHNRLYWYRQTLGQGPEFLTYFQNEAQLEKSRLLSDRFSAERPKGSFSTLEIQRTEQGDSAMYLCASQLGANPNEKLFFGSGTQLSVL.

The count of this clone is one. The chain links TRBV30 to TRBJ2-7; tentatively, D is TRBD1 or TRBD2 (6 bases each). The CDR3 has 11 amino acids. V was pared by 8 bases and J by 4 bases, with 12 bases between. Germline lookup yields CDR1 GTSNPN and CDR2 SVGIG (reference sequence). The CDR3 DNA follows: TGTGCCGGCAGGAGGGGGTACGAGCAGTACTTC. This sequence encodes CAGRRGYEQYF. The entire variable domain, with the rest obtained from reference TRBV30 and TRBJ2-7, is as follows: SQTIHQWPATLVQPVGSPLSLECTVEGTSNPNLYWYRQAAGRGLQLLFYSVGIGQISSEVPQNLSASRPQDRQFILSSKKLLLSDSGFYLCAGRRGYEQYFGPGTRLTVT.

CDR3 sequence reads: CAILMNTEAFF. The CDR3 nucleotides are TGTGCCATACTGATGAACACTGAAGCTTTCTTT. The chain joins TRBV7-3 to TRBJ1-1; D unclear. Looked up from germline, CDR1 is SGHTA and CDR2 is FQGTGA. Trimming shortened V by 10 bases and J by 0 bases, and 6 bases separated the two germline ends. The CDR3 has 11 amino acids.

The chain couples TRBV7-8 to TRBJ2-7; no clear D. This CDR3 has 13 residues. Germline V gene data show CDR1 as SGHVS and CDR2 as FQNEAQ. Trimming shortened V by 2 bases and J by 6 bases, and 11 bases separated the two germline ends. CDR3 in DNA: TGTGCCAGCAGCTTAACCCAGGCCTCCGAGCAGTACTTC. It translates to CASSLTQASEQYF.

CDR3 DNA sequence: TGTGCCAGCAGCAATGGGGGACAGGCTGAGCAGTACTTC. This gives the protein CASSNGGQAEQYF. This rearrangement joins TRBV2 to TRBJ2-7; 8 positions match TRBD1. CDR1 SNHLY and CDR2 FYNNEI come from the germline V gene. Losses at the gene ends were 6 bases for V and 7 bases for J; bases not matched to a gene: 8. The CDR3 loop spans 13 amino acids.

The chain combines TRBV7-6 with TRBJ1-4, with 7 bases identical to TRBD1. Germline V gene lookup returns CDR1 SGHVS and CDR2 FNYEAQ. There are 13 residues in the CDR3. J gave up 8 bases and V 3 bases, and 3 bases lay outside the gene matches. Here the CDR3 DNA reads TGTGCCAGCAGCTTCCGAGGGGGCGAAAAACTGTTTTTT. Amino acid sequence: CASSFRGGEKLFF. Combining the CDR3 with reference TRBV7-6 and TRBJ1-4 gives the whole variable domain GAGVSQSPRYKVTKRGQDVALRCDPISGHVSLYWYRQALGQGPEFLTYFNYEAQQDKSGLPNDRFSAERPEGSISTLTIQRTEQRDSAMYRCASSFRGGEKLFFGSGTQLSVL.

CDR3 amino acids: CASSQDWTEGFTYEQYF. Written as DNA, the CDR3 is TGCGCCAGCAGCCAAGACTGGACCGAAGGGTTTACCTACGAGCAGTACTTC. V usage is TRBV4-1 and J usage is TRBJ2-7, with D uncertain. Trimming took 0 bases from V and 2 from J, leaving 17 bases between them. The CDR3 covers 17 residues. Germline lookup yields CDR1 MGHRA and CDR2 YSYEKL.

This CDR3 is CASSLFLPPSTDTQYF. CDR3 sequence (DNA): TGTGCCAGCAGTTTATTTCTCCCTCCTAGCACAGATACGCAGTATTTT. The rearrangement links TRBV28 to TRBJ2-3, with D unclear. Looked up from germline, CDR1 is MDHEN and CDR2 is SYDVKM. This CDR3 has 16 residues. V shed 1 base and J shed 0 bases, with 11 bases lying between them. Using reference TRBV28 and TRBJ2-3 for the parts outside the CDR3, the full variable domain is DVKVTQSSRYLVKRTGEKVFLECVQDMDHENMFWYRQDPGLGLRLIYFSYDVKMKEKGDIPEGYSVSREKKERFSLILESASTNQTSMYLCASSLFLPPSTDTQYFGPGTRLTVL.

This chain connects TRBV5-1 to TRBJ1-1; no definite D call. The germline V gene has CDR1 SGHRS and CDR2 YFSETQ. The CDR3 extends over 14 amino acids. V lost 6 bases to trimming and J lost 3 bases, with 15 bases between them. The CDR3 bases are TGCGCCAGCACGAGGGCCTCGGAGGACACTGAAGCTTTCTTT. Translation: CASTRASEDTEAFF.

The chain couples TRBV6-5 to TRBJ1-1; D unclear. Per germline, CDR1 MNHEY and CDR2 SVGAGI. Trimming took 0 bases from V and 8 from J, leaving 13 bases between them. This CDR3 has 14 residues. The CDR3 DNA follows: TGTGCCAGCAGTTACTCGACTGGGAGCGGCGAAGCTTTCTTT. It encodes CASSYSTGSGEAFF.

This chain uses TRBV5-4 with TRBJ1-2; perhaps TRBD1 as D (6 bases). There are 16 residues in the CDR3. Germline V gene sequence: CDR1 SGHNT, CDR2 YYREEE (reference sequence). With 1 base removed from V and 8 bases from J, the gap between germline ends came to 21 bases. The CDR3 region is CASSLPTPGQVGGYTF. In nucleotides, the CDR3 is TGTGCCAGCAGCTTGCCCACCCCGGGACAAGTGGGAGGCTACACCTTC.

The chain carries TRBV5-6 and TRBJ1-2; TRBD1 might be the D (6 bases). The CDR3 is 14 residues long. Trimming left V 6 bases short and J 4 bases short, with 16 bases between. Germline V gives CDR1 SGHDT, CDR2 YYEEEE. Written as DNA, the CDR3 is TGTGCCAGCAACGAATGGGACATCACCTATGGCTACACCTTC. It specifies CASNEWDITYGYTF.

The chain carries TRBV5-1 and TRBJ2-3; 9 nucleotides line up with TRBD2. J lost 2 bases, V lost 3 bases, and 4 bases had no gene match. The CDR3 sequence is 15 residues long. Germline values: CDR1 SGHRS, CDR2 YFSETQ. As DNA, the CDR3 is TGCGCCAGCAGCTCTCTAGCGGGGTTCACAGATACGCAGTATTTT. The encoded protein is CASSSLAGFTDTQYF.

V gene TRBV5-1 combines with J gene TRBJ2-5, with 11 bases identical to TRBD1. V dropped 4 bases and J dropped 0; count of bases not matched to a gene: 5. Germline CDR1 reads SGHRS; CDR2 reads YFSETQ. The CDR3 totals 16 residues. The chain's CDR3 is CASSLDRGQYQETQYF. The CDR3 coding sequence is TGCGCCAGCAGCCTGGACAGGGGGCAATACCAAGAGACCCAGTACTTC. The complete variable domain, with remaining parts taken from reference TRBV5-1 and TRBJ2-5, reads KAGVTQTPRYLIKTRGQQVTLSCSPISGHRSVSWYQQTPGQGLQFLFEYFSETQRNKGNFPGRFSGRQFSNSRSEMNVSTLELGDSALYLCASSLDRGQYQETQYFGPGTRLLVL.

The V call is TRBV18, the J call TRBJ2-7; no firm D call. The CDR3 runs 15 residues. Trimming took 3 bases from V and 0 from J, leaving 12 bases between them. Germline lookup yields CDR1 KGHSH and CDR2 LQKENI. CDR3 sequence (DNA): TGTGCCAGCTCACCGGGTCAGGAATTCTCCTACGAGCAGTACTTC. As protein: CASSPGQEFSYEQYF.

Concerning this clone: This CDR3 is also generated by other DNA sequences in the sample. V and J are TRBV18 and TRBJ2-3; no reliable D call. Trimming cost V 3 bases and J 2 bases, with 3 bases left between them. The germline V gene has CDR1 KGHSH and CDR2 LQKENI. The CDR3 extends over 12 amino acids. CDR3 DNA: TGTGCCAGCTCACCGGCCACAGATACGCAGTATTTT. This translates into CASSPATDTQYF.

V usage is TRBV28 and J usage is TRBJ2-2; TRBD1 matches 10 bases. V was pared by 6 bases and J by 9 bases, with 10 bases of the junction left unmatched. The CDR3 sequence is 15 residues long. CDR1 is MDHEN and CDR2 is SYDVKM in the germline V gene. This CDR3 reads CASRQRGQGLRELFF. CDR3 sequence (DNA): TGTGCCAGCAGGCAAAGGGGACAGGGGTTACGGGAGCTGTTTTTT. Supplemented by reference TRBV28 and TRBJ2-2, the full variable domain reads DVKVTQSSRYLVKRTGEKVFLECVQDMDHENMFWYRQDPGLGLRLIYFSYDVKMKEKGDIPEGYSVSREKKERFSLILESASTNQTSMYLCASRQRGQGLRELFFGEGSRLTVL.

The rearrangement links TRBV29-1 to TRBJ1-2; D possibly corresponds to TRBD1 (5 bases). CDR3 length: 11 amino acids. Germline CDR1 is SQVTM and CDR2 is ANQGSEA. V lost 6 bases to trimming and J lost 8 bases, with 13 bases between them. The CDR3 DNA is TGCAGCGTCACAGGATCGTACGGCTACACCTTC. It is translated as CSVTGSYGYTF.

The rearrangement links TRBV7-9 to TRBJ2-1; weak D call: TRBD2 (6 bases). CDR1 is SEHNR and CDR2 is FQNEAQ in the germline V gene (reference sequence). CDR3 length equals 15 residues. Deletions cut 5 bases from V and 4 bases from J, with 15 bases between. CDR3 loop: CASSPRAAGYNEQFF. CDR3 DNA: TGTGCCAGCAGCCCGCGCGCGGCGGGATACAATGAGCAGTTCTTC.

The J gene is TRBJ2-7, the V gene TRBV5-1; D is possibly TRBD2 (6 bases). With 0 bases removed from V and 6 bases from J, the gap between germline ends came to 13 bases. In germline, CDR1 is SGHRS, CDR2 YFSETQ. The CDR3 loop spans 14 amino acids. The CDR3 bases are TGCGCCAGCAGCTTGGGACTAGAGGGGATCGAGCAGTACTTC. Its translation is CASSLGLEGIEQYF. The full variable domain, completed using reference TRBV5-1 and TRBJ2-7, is KAGVTQTPRYLIKTRGQQVTLSCSPISGHRSVSWYQQTPGQGLQFLFEYFSETQRNKGNFPGRFSGRQFSNSRSEMNVSTLELGDSALYLCASSLGLEGIEQYFGPGTRLTVT.

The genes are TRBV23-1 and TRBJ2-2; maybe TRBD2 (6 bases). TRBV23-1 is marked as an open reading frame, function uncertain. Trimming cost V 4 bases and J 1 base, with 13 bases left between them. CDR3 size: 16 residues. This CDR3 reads CASSPSQRVNTGELFF. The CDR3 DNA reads TGCGCCAGCAGTCCGTCCCAGCGGGTGAACACCGGGGAGCTGTTTTTT.

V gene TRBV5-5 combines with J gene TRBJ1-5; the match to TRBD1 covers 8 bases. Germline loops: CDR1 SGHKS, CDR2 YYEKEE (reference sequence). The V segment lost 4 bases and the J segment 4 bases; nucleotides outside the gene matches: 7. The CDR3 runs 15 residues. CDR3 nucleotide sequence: TGTGCCAGCAGCCCTGGACAGGGAATGAATCAGCCCCAGCATTTT. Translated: CASSPGQGMNQPQHF.

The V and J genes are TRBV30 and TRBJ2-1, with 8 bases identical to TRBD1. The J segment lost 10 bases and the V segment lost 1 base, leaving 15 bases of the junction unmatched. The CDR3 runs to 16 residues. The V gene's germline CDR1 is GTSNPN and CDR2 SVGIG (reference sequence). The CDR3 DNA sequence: TGTGCCTGGAGTGAGTGGGGCAGGGGGCCCCATATAGAGCAGTTCTTC. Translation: CAWSEWGRGPHIEQFF.

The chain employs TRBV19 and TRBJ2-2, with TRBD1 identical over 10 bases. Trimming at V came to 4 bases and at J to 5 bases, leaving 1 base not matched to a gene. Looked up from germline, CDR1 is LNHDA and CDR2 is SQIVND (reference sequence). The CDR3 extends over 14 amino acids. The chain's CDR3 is CASSRDRGTGELFF. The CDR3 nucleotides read TGTGCCAGTAGTAGGGACAGGGGTACCGGGGAGCTGTTTTTT.

The CDR3 protein is CASSAGDAAKNIQYF. The CDR3 DNA follows: TGTGCCAGCAGTGCTGGAGACGCAGCCAAAAACATTCAGTACTTC. The chain recombines TRBV2 with TRBJ2-4; D call uncertain. This CDR3 region has 15 residues. Germline V gene data show CDR1 as SNHLY and CDR2 as FYNNEI. V shed 4 bases and J shed 0 bases, with 10 bases lying between them.